Below are 12 T cell receptor beta chains sequenced from a single sample in a study of beta chain features in type 1 diabetes. Sequenced material consisted of expressed TCRB transcripts (all of the isolated RNA was reverse transcribed). Libraries were prepared by immunoSEQ multiplex PCR; TCRdb keeps only in-frame clonotypes and omits some of them. Of a few hundred thousand clones listed, approximately 15% are singletons. Sequenced: naive CD4+ T cells from blood. Receptor source: a man in his thirties or forties in good health.

This clone was detected a few times. The chain uses TRBV21-1 and TRBJ2-7; the D segment call TRBD2 is taken from the table without a DNA check. TRBV21-1 is given as a pseudogene. CDR3 size: 16 residues. The CDR3 spells CARRGRFSGSSIEQYV. CDR3 coding DNA: TGTGCCAGAAGAGGGAGGTTTAGCGGGAGTTCGATCGAGCAGTACGTC.

V usage is TRBV7-9 and J usage is TRBJ2-2, with D uncertain. Germline assignment: CDR1 SEHNR and CDR2 FQNEAQ (reference sequence). This CDR3 contains 15 residues. V was pared by 1 base and J by 3 bases, with 9 bases between. The CDR3 region has the DNA TGTGCCAGCAGCTTAGTTGTGGGATACACCGGGGAGCTGTTTTTT. Encoded protein: CASSLVVGYTGELFF.

The chain employs TRBV2 and TRBJ2-2, with TRBD2 identical over 12 bases. The CDR3 sequence is 16 residues long. Germline CDR1 and CDR2: SNHLY and FYNNEI. V shed 5 bases, J shed 6 bases, and the junction held 7 bases outside the gene matches. The CDR3 DNA follows: TGTGCCAGCAGTCCTACTAGCGGGAGGATCTCCGGGGAGCTGTTTTTT. It is translated as CASSPTSGRISGELFF.

V and J are TRBV25-1 and TRBJ2-7; tentatively, D is TRBD2 (7 bases). Germline CDR1 is MGHDK and CDR2 is SYGVNS. Trimming left V 3 bases short and J 2 bases short, with 11 bases between. The CDR3 is 14 amino acids. CDR3 DNA: TGTGCCAGCAGTGACCGCGGGGGCACCTACGAGCAGTACTTC. This encodes CASSDRGGTYEQYF.

This clone was picked up a small number of times. CDR3 region: CASSGQEKRAQETQYF. The DNA for the CDR3 is TGTGCCAGCAGTGGGCAGGAGAAAAGGGCCCAAGAGACCCAGTACTTC. This chain joins TRBV2 and TRBJ2-5; D is uncertain. The CDR3 is made up of 16 amino acids. V shed 4 bases and J shed 1 base, with 16 bases lying between them. The germline gives CDR1 SNHLY, CDR2 FYNNEI.

This clone was counted a few times. The V gene is TRBV30, the J gene TRBJ2-1, with a weak D call TRBD1 (5 bases). The ends were cut back, 7 bases at V and 11 bases at J, with 12 bases in the middle. The germline CDR1 and CDR2 sequences are GTSNPN and SVGIG (reference sequence). The length of the CDR3 is 10 residues. The CDR3 DNA reads TGTGCCTCACAGGCGGTACAGCAGTTCTTC. This translates into CASQAVQQFF.

This clone was found a few times. The chain employs TRBV7-9 and TRBJ1-1; 7 nucleotides match TRBD1. The ends lost 10 bases at V and 1 base at J; junction bases unmatched: 9. Germline loops: CDR1 SEHNR, CDR2 FQNEAQ (reference sequence). The CDR3 contains 14 residues. In nucleotides, the CDR3 is TGTGCCACCGAGGTAAGGGGGCGGAACACTGAAGCTTTCTTT. Its translation: CATEVRGRNTEAFF.

This clone was seen a handful of times. CDR3 protein: CASRSDWGSGANVLTF. DNA for the CDR3: TGTGCCAGCAGATCCGACTGGGGCTCTGGGGCCAACGTCCTGACTTTC. J is TRBJ2-6 and V is TRBV9, with D uncertain. The CDR3 runs to 16 residues. CDR1 and CDR2 from the germline V gene are SGDLS and YYNGEE. V was pared by 5 bases and J by 0 bases, with 12 bases between. Together with reference TRBV9 and TRBJ2-6, the CDR3 gives the full variable domain: DSGVTQTPKHLITATGQRVTLRCSPRSGDLSVYWYQQSLDQGLQFLIQYYNGEERAKGNILERFSAQQFPDLHSELNLSSLELGDSALYFCASRSDWGSGANVLTFGAGSRLTVL.

V usage is TRBV5-4 and J usage is TRBJ2-5; 7 nucleotides align to TRBD2. This CDR3 region has 16 residues. Germline assignment: CDR1 SGHNT and CDR2 YYREEE (reference sequence). V dropped 6 bases and J dropped 5; count of bases not matched to a gene: 16. CDR3 protein: CASTSRGRGEAETQYF. Here the CDR3 DNA reads TGTGCCAGCACCTCGAGGGGACGGGGGGAGGCGGAGACCCAGTACTTC. Supplemented by reference TRBV5-4 and TRBJ2-5, the full variable domain reads ETGVTQSPTHLIKTRGQQVTLRCSSQSGHNTVSWYQQALGQGPQFIFQYYREEENGRGNFPPRFSGLQFPNYSSELNVNALELDDSALYLCASTSRGRGEAETQYFGPGTRLLVL.

Only a few counts were recorded for this clone. This chain links TRBV7-9 with TRBJ2-7; TRBD2 might be the D (6 bases). Trimming cost V 5 bases and J 1 base, with 18 bases left between them. The CDR3 loop spans 16 amino acids. Germline loops: CDR1 SEHNR, CDR2 FQNEAQ (reference sequence). DNA of the CDR3: TGTGCCAGCAGCCCCAGCTACGGGAGTTCATCCTACGAGCAGTACGTC. Its protein is CASSPSYGSSSYEQYV.

V gene TRBV5-4 combines with J gene TRBJ1-1, with 7 positions matching TRBD1. CDR3 length: 15 amino acids. Germline CDR1 is SGHNT and CDR2 is YYREEE (reference sequence). Trimming cost V 6 bases and J 5 bases; bases outside gene matches: 13. The CDR3 sequence is CASNVQQGIGTEAFF. The CDR3 nucleotides are TGTGCCAGCAACGTCCAACAGGGGATTGGAACTGAAGCTTTCTTT.

The V call is TRBV4-2, the J call TRBJ2-2; D is unresolved. V was cut by 0 bases and J by 4 bases, with 3 bases left in between. This CDR3 spans 13 amino acids. Germline CDR1 is LGHNA and CDR2 is YNFKEQ. The DNA for the CDR3 is TGTGCCAGCAGCCAAGACATCACCGGGGAGCTGTTTTTT. It encodes CASSQDITGELFF.